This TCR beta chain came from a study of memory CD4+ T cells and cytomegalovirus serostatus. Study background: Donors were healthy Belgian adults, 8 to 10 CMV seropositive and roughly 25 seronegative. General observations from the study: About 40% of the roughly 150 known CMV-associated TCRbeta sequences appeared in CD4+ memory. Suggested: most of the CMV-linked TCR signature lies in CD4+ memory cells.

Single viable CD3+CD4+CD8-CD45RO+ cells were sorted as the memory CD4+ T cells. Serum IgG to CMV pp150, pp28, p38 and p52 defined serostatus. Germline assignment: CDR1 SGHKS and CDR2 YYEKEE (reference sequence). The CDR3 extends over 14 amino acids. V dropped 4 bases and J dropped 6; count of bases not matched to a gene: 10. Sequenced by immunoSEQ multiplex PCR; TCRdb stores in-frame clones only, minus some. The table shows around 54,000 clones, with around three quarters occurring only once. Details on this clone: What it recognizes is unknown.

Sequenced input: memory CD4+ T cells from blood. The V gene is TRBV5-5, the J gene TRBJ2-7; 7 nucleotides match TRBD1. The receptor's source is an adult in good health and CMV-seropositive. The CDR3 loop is CASSLPGQKSEQYF. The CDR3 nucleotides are TGTGCCAGCAGCCTCCCGGGACAGAAAAGCGAGCAGTACTTC.